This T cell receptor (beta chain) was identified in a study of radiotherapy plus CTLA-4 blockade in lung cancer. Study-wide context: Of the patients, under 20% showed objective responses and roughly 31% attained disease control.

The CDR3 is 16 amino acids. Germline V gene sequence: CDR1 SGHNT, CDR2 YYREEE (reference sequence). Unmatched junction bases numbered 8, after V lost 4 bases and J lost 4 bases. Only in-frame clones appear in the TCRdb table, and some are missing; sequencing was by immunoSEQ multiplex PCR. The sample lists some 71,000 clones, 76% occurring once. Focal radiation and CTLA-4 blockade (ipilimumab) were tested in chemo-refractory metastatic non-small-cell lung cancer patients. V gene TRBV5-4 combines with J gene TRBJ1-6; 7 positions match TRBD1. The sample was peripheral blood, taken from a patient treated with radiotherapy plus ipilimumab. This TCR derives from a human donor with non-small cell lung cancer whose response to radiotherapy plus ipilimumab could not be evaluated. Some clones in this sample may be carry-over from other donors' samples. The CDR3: CASSEAGTVYNSPLHF. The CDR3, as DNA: TGTGCCAGCAGCGAGGCCGGGACAGTATATAATTCACCCCTCCACTTT.